The clone carrying this TCR beta chain has ten or more counts. Its target is not known. A much larger clone differs by one base, so this may be a read error. Making TCR cDNA involved 5'RACE template switching, which added UMIs and a universal primer site. TCRdb re-analysed the 5' RACE reads in MiXCR, keeping a single row per CDR3 protein. The table has approximately 610,000 distinct CDR3 sequences, 17% seen once. The sample originates from a study of T cells after yellow fever vaccination. Regarding the study as a whole: Only a minor proportion of clonotypes was detected across both CD4 and CD8 compartments. Booster samples showed a return of most primary-vaccination clones (approximately 95% CD4, approximately 88% CD8).

The sequence was obtained from a man aged 18-30 years who received the YFV17D yellow fever vaccine. Source: PBMCs, taken 5 to 6 days after the first yellow fever vaccination.

This chain's CDR3 is CASSLDTNTEAFF. For the CDR3, the DNA is TGCGCCAGCAGCTTGGACACGAACACTGAAGCTTTCTTT. The V call is TRBV5-1, the J call TRBJ1-1; D is unresolved. This CDR3 has 13 amino acids. V was cut by 0 bases and J by 1 base, with 4 bases left in between. The germline CDR1 and CDR2 sequences are SGHRS and YFSETQ.